This TCR beta chain comes out of a study of T-cell memory formation after mild COVID-19. Study at large: The TCR clusters were mostly specific to one donor. Whole-study findings and limits: Day 15 to 85 contractors were CD4/CD8 balanced; later expanders leaned CD4+. Among CD4+ contracting clones, most were CM and EM, and CD8+ ones EMRA.

The germline V gene encodes CDR1 SGHRS and CDR2 YFSETQ. The V end lost 4 bases, the J end lost 0 bases, and 16 bases lay between the germline ends. The CDR3 consists of 16 residues. A remark on this clonotype: Its antigen is undetermined.

TCR alpha and TCR beta cDNA libraries with sample barcodes and UMIs came from 5'RACE using constant-segment primers. TCRdb itself ran the 5' RACE reads through MiXCR, one entry per CDR3 protein. The data contain under 250,000 distinct CDR3 sequences, approximately 15% of them seen just once; the ten biggest clones take up 2.1%. The sequenced sample was PBMCs or a T cell subset sorted from them (not recorded which). V and J are TRBV5-1 and TRBJ1-1, with a weak D call TRBD1 (5 bases). This receptor was obtained from an adult woman who had mild COVID-19 (a few samples of this study predate the infection). Cell type and time point are not known. This chain's CDR3 is CASSIPGTYLNTEAFF. CDR3 nucleotide sequence: TGCGCCAGCAGCATCCCCGGGACCTACCTGAACACTGAAGCTTTCTTT.